This T cell receptor (beta chain) came from a study of blood T cell repertoires in COVID-19. Study details: Both acute and convalescent COVID-19 samples were obtained from the United States, Italy and Spain.

The CDR3 has 16 amino acids. The ends lost 2 bases at V and 6 bases at J; junction bases unmatched: 8. Germline V CDR1 and CDR2: SGHDT, YYEEEE. Produced via immunoSEQ multiplex PCR; TCRdb's table is partial and in-frame only. Among roughly 160,000 clones listed, less than 90% were seen once. Residents of about two dozen US areas, aged about 18 to 89 years, made up the participants. Source material: PBMCs or T cells enriched from blood (not recorded which). V is TRBV5-6 and J is TRBJ2-1; 10 bases are shared with TRBD1. The TCR comes from a woman between 50 and 59 years old who had recovered from COVID-19. CDR3 sequence reads: CASSFLGQGYFNEQFF. The CDR3 coding sequence is TGTGCCAGCAGCTTCCTGGGACAGGGGTACTTCAATGAGCAGTTCTTC. Supplemented by reference TRBV5-6 and TRBJ2-1, the full variable domain reads DAGVTQSPTHLIKTRGQQVTLRCSPKSGHDTVSWYQQALGQGPQFIFQYYEEEERQRGNFPDRFSGHQFPNYSSELNVNALLLGDSALYLCASSFLGQGYFNEQFFGPGTRLTVL.